Only a few counts were recorded for the clone carrying this T cell receptor beta chain. Its antigen remains unknown. This sample was included in a study of post-analysis software for immune sequencing data. Study as a whole: Included among the disease courses, which were recorded for the cohort, were relapsing-remitting, secondary progressive and progressive-relapsing multiple sclerosis.

Findings and caveats of the study: Multiple sclerosis was associated with a significant reduction in normalized Chao1 diversity relative to controls. Samples from one preparation batch, clustered by F measure, grouped strongly together.

Unique molecular identifiers featured in each of the TCR beta cDNA libraries. cDNA molecules numbering roughly 0.5 million came from approximately 0.91 to 9.4 million T cells. TCRdb recomputed calls from the PCR reads with MiXCR, one row per CDR3 protein. In the table there are 450,000 to 700,000 distinct CDR3 sequences, around 47% of which are singletons. The source is a girl aged 5-17 years with multiple sclerosis. The sample was blood.

The CDR3 spells CASRELNNEQFF. The CDR3 DNA is TGCGCCAGCAGGGAACTTAACAATGAGCAGTTCTTC. The gene calls are TRBV5-1 and TRBJ2-1; no clear D gene. The CDR3 is 12 residues long. Trimming stripped 5 bases from V and 5 bases from J, with 8 bases between. Germline V gives CDR1 SGHRS, CDR2 YFSETQ. The full variable domain, its missing parts supplied by reference TRBV5-1 and TRBJ2-1, is KAGVTQTPRYLIKTRGQQVTLSCSPISGHRSVSWYQQTPGQGLQFLFEYFSETQRNKGNFPGRFSGRQFSNSRSEMNVSTLELGDSALYLCASRELNNEQFFGPGTRLTVL.